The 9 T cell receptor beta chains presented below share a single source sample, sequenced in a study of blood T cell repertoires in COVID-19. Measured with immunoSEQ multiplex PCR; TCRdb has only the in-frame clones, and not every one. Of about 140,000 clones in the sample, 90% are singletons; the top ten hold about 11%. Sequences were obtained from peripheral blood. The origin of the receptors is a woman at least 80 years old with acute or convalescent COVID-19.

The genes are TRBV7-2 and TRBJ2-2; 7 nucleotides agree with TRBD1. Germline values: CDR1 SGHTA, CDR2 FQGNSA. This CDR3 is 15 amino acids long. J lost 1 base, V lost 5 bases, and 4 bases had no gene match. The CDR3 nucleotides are TGTGCCAGCAGCACAGGGGCCGGGAACACCGGGGAGCTGTTTTTT. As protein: CASSTGAGNTGELFF.

In DNA form, the CDR3 reads TGTGCCAGCAGCTCCGGGTACTCTGGGGCCAACGTCCTGACTTTC. Amino acids: CASSSGYSGANVLTF. The J gene is TRBJ2-6, the V gene TRBV3-1 (or the pseudogene TRBV3-2); D is unresolved. CDR1 and CDR2 (germline): LGHDT, YNNKEL (reference sequence). CDR3 length: 15 amino acids. The V and J ends lost 5 bases and 0 bases respectively, with 8 bases between them.

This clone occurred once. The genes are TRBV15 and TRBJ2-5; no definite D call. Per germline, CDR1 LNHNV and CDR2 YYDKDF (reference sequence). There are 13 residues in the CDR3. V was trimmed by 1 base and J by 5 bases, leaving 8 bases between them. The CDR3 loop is CATSRGGQETQYF. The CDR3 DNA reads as TGTGCCACCAGCAGAGGTGGCCAGGAGACCCAGTACTTC.

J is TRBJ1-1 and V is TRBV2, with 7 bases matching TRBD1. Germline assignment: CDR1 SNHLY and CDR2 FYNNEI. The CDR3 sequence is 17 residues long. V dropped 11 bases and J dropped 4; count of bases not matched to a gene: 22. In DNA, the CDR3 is TGTGCCGGACAAATTGCGGACAGGCCGGGGGGGGGCACTGAAGCTTTCTTT. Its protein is CAGQIADRPGGGTEAFF.

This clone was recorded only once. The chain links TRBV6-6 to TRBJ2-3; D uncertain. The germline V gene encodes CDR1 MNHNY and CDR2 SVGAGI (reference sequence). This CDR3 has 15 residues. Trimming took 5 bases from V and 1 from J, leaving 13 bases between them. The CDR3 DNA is TGTGCCAGCAGTCCCTCAGCGTTTGGCACAGATACGCAGTATTTT. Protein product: CASSPSAFGTDTQYF.

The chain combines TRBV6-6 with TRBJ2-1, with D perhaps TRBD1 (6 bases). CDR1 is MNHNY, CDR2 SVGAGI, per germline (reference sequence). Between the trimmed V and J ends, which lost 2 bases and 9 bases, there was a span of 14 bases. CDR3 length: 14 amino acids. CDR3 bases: TGTGCCAGCAGTTACAACAGGGCTTGGGGTGAGCAGTTCTTC. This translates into CASSYNRAWGEQFF.

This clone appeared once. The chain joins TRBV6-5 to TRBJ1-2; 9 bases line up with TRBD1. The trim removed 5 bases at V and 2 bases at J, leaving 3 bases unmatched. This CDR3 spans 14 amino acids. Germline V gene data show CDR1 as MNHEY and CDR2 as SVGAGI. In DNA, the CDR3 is TGTGCCAGCAGTCCGGGGACAGGGAACTATGGCTACACCTTC. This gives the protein CASSPGTGNYGYTF.

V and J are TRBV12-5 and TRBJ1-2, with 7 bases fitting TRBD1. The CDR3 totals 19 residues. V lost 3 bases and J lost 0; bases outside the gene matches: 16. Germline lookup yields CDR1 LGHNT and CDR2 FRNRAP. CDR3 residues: CASGFQDTLQGLPNYGYTF. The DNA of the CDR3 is TGTGCTAGTGGTTTTCAGGATACGTTACAGGGGTTACCTAACTATGGCTACACCTTC.

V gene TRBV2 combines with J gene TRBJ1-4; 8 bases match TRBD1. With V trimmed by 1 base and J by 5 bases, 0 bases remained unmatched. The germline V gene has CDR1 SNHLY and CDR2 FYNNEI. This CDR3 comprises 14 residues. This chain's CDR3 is CASSEGTGNEKLFF. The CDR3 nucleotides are TGTGCCAGCAGTGAAGGGACAGGGAATGAAAAACTGTTTTTT.